These 25 T cell receptor beta chains originate from one sample sequenced in a study of T cell repertoires in cytomegalovirus infection. These TCRs' antigens remain unknown. TCRdb recomputed calls from the reads with MiXCR, one row per CDR3 protein. The data contain about 270,000 distinct CDR3 sequences, approximately 22% of them singletons. The specimen was cultured PBMCs, collected from culture after CMV antigen stimulation. The receptors originated from a human donor in good health (CMV status not recorded). Some clones in this sample may be carry-over from other donors' samples.

The chain couples TRBV3-1 to TRBJ1-5; no clear D gene. This CDR3 spans 14 amino acids. V shed 1 base and J shed 6 bases, with 10 bases lying between them. Germline CDR1 and CDR2: LGHDT and YNNKEL (reference sequence). CDR3 amino acids: CASSQGDSGQPQHF. In DNA form, the CDR3 reads TGTGCCAGCAGCCAAGGGGATTCGGGTCAGCCCCAGCATTTT.

V and J are TRBV30 and TRBJ2-1; D not certain. From germline, CDR1 is GTSNPN and CDR2 SVGIG (reference sequence). V was trimmed by 1 base and J by 6 bases, leaving 4 bases between them. CDR3 length: 11 amino acids. CDR3: CAWSGRNEQFF. As DNA, the CDR3 is TGTGCCTGGAGTGGTCGCAATGAGCAGTTCTTC.

This chain connects TRBV5-1 to TRBJ1-4, with 7 bases fitting TRBD1. Germline values: CDR1 SGHRS, CDR2 YFSETQ. The CDR3 totals 13 residues. The ends lost 3 bases at V and 7 bases at J; junction bases unmatched: 3. CDR3 region: CASSSGTAEKLFF. The DNA of the CDR3 is TGCGCCAGCAGCTCCGGGACAGCTGAAAAACTGTTTTTT.

A few counts support this clonotype. The chain joins TRBV11-1 to TRBJ2-3; D perhaps matches TRBD1 (5 bases). Germline V lookup: CDR1 SGHAT, CDR2 FQDESV (reference sequence). This CDR3 contains 14 residues. V was cut by 5 bases and J by 2 bases, with 11 bases left in between. CDR3 nucleotides: TGTGCCAGCAGCCCGGACACGGCCACAGATACGCAGTATTTT. Its protein is CASSPDTATDTQYF.

The chain employs TRBV2 and TRBJ1-5, with 10 bases that match TRBD1. The CDR3 is made up of 15 amino acids. V lost 6 bases, J lost 7 bases, and 9 bases stayed unmatched. CDR1 and CDR2 from the germline V gene are SNHLY and FYNNEI. As DNA, the CDR3 is TGTGCCAGCAGACAATCCCGGGACAGGGGCCAGCCCCAGCATTTT. As protein: CASRQSRDRGQPQHF.

This clonotype appeared a few times. V gene TRBV4-1 combines with J gene TRBJ2-5, with 7 bases identical to TRBD1. Germline loops: CDR1 MGHRA, CDR2 YSYEKL. The V segment lost 6 bases and the J segment 4 bases; nucleotides outside the gene matches: 8. The CDR3 extends over 14 amino acids. The chain's CDR3 is CASSLQGRGETQYF. DNA of the CDR3: TGCGCCAGCAGTCTACAGGGGAGAGGAGAGACCCAGTACTTC.

This chain's CDR3 is CSALDGGGVQPQHF. The CDR3, as DNA: TGCAGTGCTCTCGACGGCGGGGGCGTTCAGCCCCAGCATTTT. This chain joins TRBV20-1 and TRBJ1-5; tentative D call: TRBD1 (6 bases). From germline, CDR1 is DFQATT and CDR2 SNEGSKA (reference sequence). Trimming stripped 5 bases from V and 6 bases from J, with 17 bases between. There are 14 residues in the CDR3.

This clonotype was counted ten times or more. The chain employs TRBV6-1 and TRBJ2-5; 15 bases fit TRBD2. There are 15 residues in the CDR3. The junction had 4 bases not matched to a gene; V was cut back by 6 bases and J by 5 bases. Germline V gene lookup returns CDR1 MNHNS and CDR2 SASEGT. In DNA, the CDR3 is TGTGCCAGCAGCCGGACTAGCGGGAGGGCGGAGACCCAGTACTTC. It yields the protein CASSRTSGRAETQYF.

The chain uses TRBV7-2 and TRBJ2-1; no clear D gene. The CDR3 is made up of 13 amino acids. V lost 5 bases and J 8 bases, leaving 13 bases between the germline ends. Germline V gene lookup returns CDR1 SGHTA and CDR2 FQGNSA. CDR3 protein: CASSNSRLDEQFF. The CDR3 nucleotides read TGTGCCAGCAGCAACTCCCGACTGGATGAGCAGTTCTTC.

This clonotype was counted ten times or more. The chain recombines TRBV7-2 with TRBJ2-1, with 10 nucleotides matching TRBD2. V lost 5 bases, J lost 1 base, and 5 bases stayed unmatched. CDR3 length equals 16 residues. Germline assignment: CDR1 SGHTA and CDR2 FQGNSA. CDR3 residues: CASSPQAGGSYNEQFF. For the CDR3, the DNA is TGTGCCAGCAGCCCCCAAGCGGGGGGGTCCTACAATGAGCAGTTCTTC.

V is TRBV28 and J is TRBJ2-1, with D uncertain. Trimming stripped 8 bases from V and 0 bases from J, with 20 bases between. Germline V gene lookup returns CDR1 MDHEN and CDR2 SYDVKM. The CDR3 totals 17 residues. CDR3 in amino acids: CASSQVSRMSSYNEQFF. The CDR3 coding sequence is TGTGCCAGCTCCCAAGTCAGCCGGATGAGCTCCTACAATGAGCAGTTCTTC.

This chain uses TRBV6-2 or TRBV6-3 with TRBJ2-3; D ambiguous. Germline V gene sequence: CDR1 MNHEY, CDR2 SVGEGT. The V end was cut by 5 bases, the J end by 11 bases, with 11 bases between. This CDR3 is 11 amino acids long. The CDR3 nucleotides read TGTGCCAGCAGTCTCAGCGCCAAGCAGTATTTT. The encoded protein is CASSLSAKQYF.

This clonotype was seen a few times. The chain is built from TRBV7-9 and TRBJ1-1; 10 bases are shared with TRBD1. V trimming: 7 bases; J trimming: 6 bases; junction bases outside the gene matches: 5. Germline CDR1 and CDR2: SEHNR and FQNEAQ (reference sequence). The CDR3 totals 13 residues. Here the CDR3 reads CASTLGQGAEAFF. CDR3 nucleotide sequence: TGTGCCAGCACCCTAGGACAGGGGGCTGAAGCTTTCTTT.

A few counts support this clonotype. The chain employs TRBV13 and TRBJ2-5; D is uncertain. The CDR3 has 14 amino acids. V was trimmed by 5 bases and J by 1 base, leaving 11 bases between them. Germline V lookup: CDR1 PRHDT, CDR2 FYEKMQ (reference sequence). The CDR3: CASSRAGPQETQYF. CDR3 in DNA: TGTGCCAGCAGCCGGGCTGGGCCCCAAGAGACCCAGTACTTC. Based on the CDR3 plus reference TRBV13 and TRBJ2-5, the full variable domain is AAGVIQSPRHLIKEKRETATLKCYPIPRHDTVYWYQQGPGQDPQFLISFYEKMQSDKGSIPDRFSAQQFSDYHSELNMSSLELGDSALYFCASSRAGPQETQYFGPGTRLLVL.

V and J are TRBV19 and TRBJ2-3; TRBD2 matches at 7 bases. Trimming took 5 bases from V and 2 from J; bases not matched to a gene: 7. CDR1 is LNHDA, CDR2 SQIVND, per germline (reference sequence). The CDR3 has 15 amino acids. The CDR3 coding sequence is TGTGCCAGTAGTCGGGGGGATACGACCACAGATACGCAGTATTTT. It encodes CASSRGDTTTDTQYF.

The gene calls are TRBV7-9 and TRBJ2-2; D remains unclear. This CDR3 has 13 amino acids. Germline CDR1 is SEHNR and CDR2 is FQNEAQ (reference sequence). V lost 5 bases and J lost 6, with 10 bases in between. CDR3 sequence: CASSHKDPGELFF. In DNA form, the CDR3 reads TGTGCCAGCAGCCACAAGGACCCCGGGGAGCTGTTTTTT.

This clonotype came up many times. This sequence joins TRBV28 and TRBJ2-3, with D possibly called TRBD1 or TRBD2 (5 bases each). CDR3 length equals 13 residues. Germline lookup yields CDR1 MDHEN and CDR2 SYDVKM. V gave up 10 bases and J gave up 2 bases, with 13 bases separating them. CDR3 DNA: TGTGCCACCCGAAGAGGGACCACAGATACGCAGTATTTT. This translates into CATRRGTTDTQYF. Drawing the rest from reference TRBV28 and TRBJ2-3, the complete variable domain is DVKVTQSSRYLVKRTGEKVFLECVQDMDHENMFWYRQDPGLGLRLIYFSYDVKMKEKGDIPEGYSVSREKKERFSLILESASTNQTSMYLCATRRGTTDTQYFGPGTRLTVL.

This rearrangement joins TRBV6-2 or TRBV6-3 to TRBJ2-1; 14 nucleotides agree with TRBD2. In germline, CDR1 is MNHEY, CDR2 SVGEGT. The ends lost 2 bases at V and 9 bases at J; junction bases unmatched: 21. The CDR3 totals 21 residues. The CDR3 bases are TGTGCCAGCAGTTACCGTGGGACGGCCGGGACTAGCGGGAGCCGCCTCTTTGAGCAGTTCTTC. This translates into CASSYRGTAGTSGSRLFEQFF.

In its sample, this clonotype was seen many times. This chain links TRBV7-2 with TRBJ2-7, with D unclear. Trimming left V 1 base short and J 7 bases short, with 11 bases between. Germline CDR1 is SGHTA and CDR2 is FQGNSA. The CDR3 runs 13 residues. The CDR3 coding sequence is TGTGCCAGCAGCTTAGTCCAAGGTCGGGAGCAGTACGTC. Its translation: CASSLVQGREQYV.

The J gene is TRBJ2-7, the V gene TRBV12-3 or TRBV12-4; tentative D call: TRBD2 (6 bases). The ends were cut back, 6 bases at V and 6 bases at J, with 9 bases in the middle. The CDR3 is 11 residues long. CDR3 DNA: TGTGCCAGCAGACTAGCTCTCGAGCAGTACTTC. The encoded protein is CASRLALEQYF.

A few counts support this clonotype. This sequence joins TRBV10-3 and TRBJ2-5; D unclear. CDR1 and CDR2 from the germline V gene are ENHRY and SYGVKD. This CDR3 has 15 residues. Trimming cost V 3 bases and J 2 bases, with 13 bases left between them. The CDR3 protein is CAISDNPGLQETQYF. The CDR3 nucleotides read TGTGCCATCAGTGATAACCCCGGTTTACAAGAGACCCAGTACTTC.

This clonotype was counted between two and nine times. The chain recombines TRBV30 with TRBJ1-5, with 9 bases that match TRBD1. The CDR3 totals 13 residues. V lost 5 bases to trimming and J lost 4 bases; unmatched junction nucleotides: 3. Germline CDR1 is GTSNPN and CDR2 is SVGIG (reference sequence). CDR3 protein: CAWADRGNQPQHF. The CDR3 region has the DNA TGTGCCTGGGCCGACAGGGGGAATCAGCCCCAGCATTTT.

This clonotype turned up a few times. J is TRBJ1-1 and V is TRBV12-3 or TRBV12-4, with D perhaps TRBD1 (5 bases). This CDR3 region has 15 residues. Trimming took 5 bases from V and 6 from J, leaving 19 bases between them. CDR3: CASSPQGWGEAEAFF. The CDR3 nucleotides are TGTGCCAGCAGTCCGCAAGGTTGGGGGGAGGCTGAAGCTTTCTTT.

This clonotype was counted at least ten times. The chain couples TRBV20-1 to TRBJ2-7; D is tentatively TRBD1 or TRBD2 (5 bases each). Per the germline V gene, CDR1 is DFQATT and CDR2 is SNEGSKA (reference sequence). V dropped 3 bases and J dropped 6 bases, with 15 bases sitting between them. The CDR3 is 13 amino acids. The CDR3 nucleotides are TGCAGTGCTAGGGACTGGGGGACGTCCGAGCAGTACTTC. It codes for CSARDWGTSEQYF.

The chain recombines TRBV12-3 or TRBV12-4 with TRBJ2-3; D gene unclear. Trimming removed 6 bases from V and 6 bases from J, with 13 bases in between. The CDR3 totals 13 residues. DNA of the CDR3: TGTGCCAGCAGCCCCCGGAATCTCGATACGCAGTATTTT. This encodes CASSPRNLDTQYF.